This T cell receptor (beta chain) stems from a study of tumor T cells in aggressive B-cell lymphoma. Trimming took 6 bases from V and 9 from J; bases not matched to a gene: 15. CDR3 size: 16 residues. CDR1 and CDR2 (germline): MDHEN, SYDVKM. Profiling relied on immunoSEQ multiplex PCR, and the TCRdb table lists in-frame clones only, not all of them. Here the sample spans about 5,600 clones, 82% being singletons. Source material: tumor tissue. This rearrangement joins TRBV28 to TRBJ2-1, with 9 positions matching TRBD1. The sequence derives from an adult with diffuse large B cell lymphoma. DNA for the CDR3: TGTGCCAGCAGATCCCCTCCGGGACAGGGAGGGTTTGAGCAGTTCTTC. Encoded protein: CASRSPPGQGGFEQFF.